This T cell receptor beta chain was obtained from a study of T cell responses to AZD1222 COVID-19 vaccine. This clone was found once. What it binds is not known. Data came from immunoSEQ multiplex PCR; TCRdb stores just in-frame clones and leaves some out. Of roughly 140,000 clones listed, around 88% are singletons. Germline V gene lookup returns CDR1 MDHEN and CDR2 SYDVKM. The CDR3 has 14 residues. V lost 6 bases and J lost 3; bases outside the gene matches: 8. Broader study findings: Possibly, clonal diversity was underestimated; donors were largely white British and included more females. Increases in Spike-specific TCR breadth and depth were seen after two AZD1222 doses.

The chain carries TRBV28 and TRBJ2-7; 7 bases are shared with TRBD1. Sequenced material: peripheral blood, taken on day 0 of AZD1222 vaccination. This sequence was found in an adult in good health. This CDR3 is CASRSTGVGYEQYF. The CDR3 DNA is TGTGCCAGCAGGTCAACAGGGGTCGGCTACGAGCAGTACTTC.